This TCR beta chain appears in the sequencing data of a study of resident and recirculating memory T cells in vitiligo. On the study more broadly: Epidermis came from shave biopsies of lesional and nonlesional sites, plus PBMCs. Study-wide results and caveats: Vitiligo lesions lacked a unique dominant clone, and clonality varied.

Using immunoSEQ multiplex PCR, the repertoire was profiled, and TCRdb retains in-frame clones only, with some absent. The sample records 40,000 to 45,000 clones, 80% to 95% being singletons. This clone was detected only once. The target antigen is unknown. Stability required unchanged lesions during the previous 6 months. Trimming removed 6 bases at V and 7 bases at J, with 21 bases between. Germline-derived CDR1 and CDR2 are MNHEY and SMNVEV (reference sequence). The CDR3 totals 15 residues. This clonotype was obtained from a male donor with vitiligo. Sequencing was carried out using blood. The rearrangement joins TRBV27 to TRBJ1-2; possibly TRBD1 for D (6 bases). The CDR3 loop reads CASRKEQGPASGYTF. Here the CDR3 DNA reads TGTGCCAGCAGGAAAGAGCAGGGGCCTGCTAGTGGCTACACCTTC.